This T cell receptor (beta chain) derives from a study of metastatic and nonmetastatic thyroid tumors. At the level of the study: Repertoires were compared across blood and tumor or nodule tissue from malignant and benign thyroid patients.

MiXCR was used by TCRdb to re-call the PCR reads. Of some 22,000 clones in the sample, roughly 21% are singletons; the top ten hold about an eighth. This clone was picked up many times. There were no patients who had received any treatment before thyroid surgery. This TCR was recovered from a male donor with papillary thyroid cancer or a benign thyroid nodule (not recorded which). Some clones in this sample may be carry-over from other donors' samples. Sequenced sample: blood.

CDR3 protein: CSVGAGAWYEQYF. CDR3 DNA sequence: TGCAGCGTTGGCGCGGGGGCGTGGTACGAGCAGTACTTC. V usage is TRBV29-1 and J usage is TRBJ2-7; D is perhaps TRBD2 (7 bases). Between the trimmed V and J ends, which lost 4 bases and 4 bases, there was a span of 14 bases. This CDR3 region has 13 residues. From germline, CDR1 is SQVTM and CDR2 ANQGSEA.